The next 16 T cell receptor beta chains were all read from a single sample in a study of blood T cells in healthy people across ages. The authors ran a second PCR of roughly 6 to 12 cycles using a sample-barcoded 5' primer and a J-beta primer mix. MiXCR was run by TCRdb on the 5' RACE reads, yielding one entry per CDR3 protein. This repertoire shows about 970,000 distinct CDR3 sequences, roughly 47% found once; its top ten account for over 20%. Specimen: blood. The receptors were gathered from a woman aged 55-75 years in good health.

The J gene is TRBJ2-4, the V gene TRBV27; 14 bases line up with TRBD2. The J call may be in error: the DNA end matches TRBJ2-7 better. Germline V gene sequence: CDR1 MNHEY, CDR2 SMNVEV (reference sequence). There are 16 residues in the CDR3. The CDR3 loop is CASSPRTSGRLGEQYF. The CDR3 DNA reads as TGTGCCAGCAGTCCAAGGACTAGCGGGAGGTTGGGCGAGCAGTACTTC.

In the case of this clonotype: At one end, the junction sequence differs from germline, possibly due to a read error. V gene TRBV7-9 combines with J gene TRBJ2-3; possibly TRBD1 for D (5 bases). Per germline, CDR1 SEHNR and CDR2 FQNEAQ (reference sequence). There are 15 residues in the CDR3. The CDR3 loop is CVSSLFSAGADMQYF. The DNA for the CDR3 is TGTGTCAGCAGCCTGTTTTCTGCTGGGGCAGATATGCAGTATTTT.

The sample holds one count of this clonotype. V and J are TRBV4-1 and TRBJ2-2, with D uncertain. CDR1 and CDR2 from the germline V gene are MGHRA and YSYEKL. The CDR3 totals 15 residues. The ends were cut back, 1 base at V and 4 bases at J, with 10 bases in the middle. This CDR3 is CASSQASRSTGELFF. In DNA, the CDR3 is TGCGCCAGCAGCCAAGCCTCGCGGTCCACCGGGGAGCTGTTTTTT.

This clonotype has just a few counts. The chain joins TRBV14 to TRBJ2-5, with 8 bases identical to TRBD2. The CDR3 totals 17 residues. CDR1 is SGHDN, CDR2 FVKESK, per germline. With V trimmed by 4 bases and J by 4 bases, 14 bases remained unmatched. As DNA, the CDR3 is TGTGCCAGCAGCCCCCGAAAGACTAGCGAGTTACGAGAGACCCAGTACTTC. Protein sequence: CASSPRKTSELRETQYF.

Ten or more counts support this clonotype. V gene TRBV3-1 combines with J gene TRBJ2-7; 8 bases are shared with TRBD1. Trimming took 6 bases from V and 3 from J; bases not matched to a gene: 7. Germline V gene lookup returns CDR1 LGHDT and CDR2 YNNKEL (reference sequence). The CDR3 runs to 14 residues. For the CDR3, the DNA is TGTGCCAGCAGTCGCACCGGGACAGGCTACGAGCAGTACTTC. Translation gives CASSRTGTGYEQYF.

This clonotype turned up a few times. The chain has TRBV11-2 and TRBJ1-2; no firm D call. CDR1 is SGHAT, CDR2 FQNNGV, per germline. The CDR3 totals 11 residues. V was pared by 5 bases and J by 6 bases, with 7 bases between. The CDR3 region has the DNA TGTGCCAGCAGCCACTTTAATGGCTACACCTTC. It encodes CASSHFNGYTF.

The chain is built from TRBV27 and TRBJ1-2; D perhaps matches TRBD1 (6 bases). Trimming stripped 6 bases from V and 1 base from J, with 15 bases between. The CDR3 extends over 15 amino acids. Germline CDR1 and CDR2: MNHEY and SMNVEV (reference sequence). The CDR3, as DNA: TGTGCCAGCAGCACCGCCGGGACAAATAACTATGGCTACACCTTC. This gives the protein CASSTAGTNNYGYTF.

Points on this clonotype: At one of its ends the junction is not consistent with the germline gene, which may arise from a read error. CDR3: CAGSSQGQGTNIQYF. In DNA, the CDR3 is TGTGCCGGCAGCTCACAGGGACAGGGAACGAACATTCAGTACTTC. The chain joins TRBV5-4 to TRBJ2-7, with 9 bases fitting TRBD1. TRBJ2-4 explains the end of the DNA better; the J call may be wrong. Germline CDR1 is SGHNT and CDR2 is YYREEE (reference sequence). The CDR3 has 15 amino acids.

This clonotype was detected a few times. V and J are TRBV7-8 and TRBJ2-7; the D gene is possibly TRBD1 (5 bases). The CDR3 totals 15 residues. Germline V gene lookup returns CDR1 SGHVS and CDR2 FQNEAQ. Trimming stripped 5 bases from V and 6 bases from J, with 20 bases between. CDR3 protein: CASSGQGFSYGEQYF. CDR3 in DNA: TGTGCCAGCAGCGGTCAGGGTTTCTCCTACGGCGAGCAGTACTTC. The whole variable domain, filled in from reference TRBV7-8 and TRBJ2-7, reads GAGVSQSPRYKVAKRGQDVALRCDPISGHVSLFWYQQALGQGPEFLTYFQNEAQLDKSGLPSDRFFAERPEGSVSTLKIQRTQQEDSAVYLCASSGQGFSYGEQYFGPGTRLTVT.

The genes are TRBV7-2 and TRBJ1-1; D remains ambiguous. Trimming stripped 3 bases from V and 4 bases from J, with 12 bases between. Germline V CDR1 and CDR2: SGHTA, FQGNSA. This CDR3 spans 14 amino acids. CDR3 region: CASSFEDWGTEAFF. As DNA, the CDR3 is TGTGCCAGCAGCTTCGAAGATTGGGGCACTGAAGCTTTCTTT. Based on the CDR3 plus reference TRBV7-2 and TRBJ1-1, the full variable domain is GAGVSQSPSNKVTEKGKDVELRCDPISGHTALYWYRQSLGQGLEFLIYFQGNSAPDKSGLPSDRFSAERTGGSVSTLTIQRTQQEDSAVYLCASSFEDWGTEAFFGQGTRLTVV.

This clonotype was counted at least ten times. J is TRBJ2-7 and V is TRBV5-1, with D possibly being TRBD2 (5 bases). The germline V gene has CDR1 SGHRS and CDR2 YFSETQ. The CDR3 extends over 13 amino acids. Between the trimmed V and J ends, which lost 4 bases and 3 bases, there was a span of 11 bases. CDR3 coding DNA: TGCGCCAGCAGCCTGGGAGAGGGCTACGAGCAGTACTTC. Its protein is CASSLGEGYEQYF.

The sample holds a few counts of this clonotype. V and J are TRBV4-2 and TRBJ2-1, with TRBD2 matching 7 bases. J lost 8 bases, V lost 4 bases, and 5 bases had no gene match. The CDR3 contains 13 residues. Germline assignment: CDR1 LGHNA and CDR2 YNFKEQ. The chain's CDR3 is CASSPGLGDEQFF. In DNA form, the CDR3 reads TGTGCCAGCAGCCCAGGACTAGGCGATGAGCAGTTCTTC.

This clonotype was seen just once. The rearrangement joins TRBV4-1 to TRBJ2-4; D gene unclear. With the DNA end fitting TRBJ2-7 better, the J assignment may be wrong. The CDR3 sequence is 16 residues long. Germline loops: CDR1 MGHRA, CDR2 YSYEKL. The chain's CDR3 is CASSQERGGFSYEQYF. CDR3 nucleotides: TGCGCCAGCAGCCAAGAACGTGGTGGGTTTTCCTACGAGCAGTACTTC.

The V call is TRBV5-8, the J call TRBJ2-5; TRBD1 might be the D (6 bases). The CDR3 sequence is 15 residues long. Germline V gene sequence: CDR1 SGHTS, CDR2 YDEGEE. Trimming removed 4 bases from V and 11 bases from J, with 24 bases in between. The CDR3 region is CASSQDRRPWVEQYF. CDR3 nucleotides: TGTGCCAGCAGCCAAGACAGGCGCCCCTGGGTGGAGCAGTACTTC.

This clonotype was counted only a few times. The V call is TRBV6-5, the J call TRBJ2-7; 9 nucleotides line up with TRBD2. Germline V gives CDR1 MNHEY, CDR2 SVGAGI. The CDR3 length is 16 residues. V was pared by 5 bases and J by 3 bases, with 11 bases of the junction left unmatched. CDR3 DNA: TGTGCCAGCAGTGGACCCTCTAGCGGGGCGCGCTACGAGCAGTACTTC. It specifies CASSGPSSGARYEQYF.

CDR3 sequence: CASSSGMNTEAFF. CDR3 nucleotides: TGTGCCAGCTCCTCTGGAATGAACACTGAAGCTTTCTTT. This chain joins TRBV18 and TRBJ1-1; no reliable D call. V was pared by 6 bases and J by 0 bases, with 8 bases between. Germline-derived CDR1 and CDR2 are KGHSH and LQKENI. The CDR3 totals 13 residues.